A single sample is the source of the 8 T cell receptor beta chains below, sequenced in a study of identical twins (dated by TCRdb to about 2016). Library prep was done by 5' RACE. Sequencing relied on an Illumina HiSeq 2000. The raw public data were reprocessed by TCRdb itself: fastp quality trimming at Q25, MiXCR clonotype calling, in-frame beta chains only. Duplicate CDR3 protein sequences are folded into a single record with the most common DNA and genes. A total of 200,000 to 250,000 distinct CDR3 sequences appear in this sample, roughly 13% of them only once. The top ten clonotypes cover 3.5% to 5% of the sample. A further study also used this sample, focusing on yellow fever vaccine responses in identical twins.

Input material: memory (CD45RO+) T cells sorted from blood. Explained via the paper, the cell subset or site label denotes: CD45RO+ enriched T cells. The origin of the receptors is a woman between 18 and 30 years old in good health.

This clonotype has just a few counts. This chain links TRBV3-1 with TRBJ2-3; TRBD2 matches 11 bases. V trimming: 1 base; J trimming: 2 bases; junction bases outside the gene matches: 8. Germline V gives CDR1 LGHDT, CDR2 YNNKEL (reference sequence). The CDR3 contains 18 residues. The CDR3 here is CASSQAHSGGANTDTQYF. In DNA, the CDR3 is TGTGCCAGCAGCCAAGCCCATAGCGGGGGGGCCAACACAGATACGCAGTATTTT.

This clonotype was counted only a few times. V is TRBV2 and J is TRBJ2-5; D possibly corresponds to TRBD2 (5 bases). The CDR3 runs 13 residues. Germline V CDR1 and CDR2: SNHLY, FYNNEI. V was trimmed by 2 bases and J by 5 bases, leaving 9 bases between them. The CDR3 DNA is TGTGCCAGCAGTGAACAACGGAGGGAGACCCAGTACTTC. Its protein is CASSEQRRETQYF.

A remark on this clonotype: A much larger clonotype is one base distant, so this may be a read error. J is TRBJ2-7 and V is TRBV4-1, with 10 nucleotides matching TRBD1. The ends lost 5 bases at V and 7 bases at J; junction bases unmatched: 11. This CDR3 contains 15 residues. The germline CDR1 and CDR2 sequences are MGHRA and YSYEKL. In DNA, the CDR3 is TGCGCCAGCAGCACCGGGACAGGGGACTTTGAGGAGCAGTACTTC. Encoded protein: CASSTGTGDFEEQYF.

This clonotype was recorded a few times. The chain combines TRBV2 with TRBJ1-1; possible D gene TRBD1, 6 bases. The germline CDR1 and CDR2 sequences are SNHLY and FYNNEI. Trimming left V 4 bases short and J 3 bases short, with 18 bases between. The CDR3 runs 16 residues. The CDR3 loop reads CASSGDPDRLDTEAFF. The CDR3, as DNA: TGTGCCAGCAGTGGGGATCCCGACAGGTTGGACACTGAAGCTTTCTTT.

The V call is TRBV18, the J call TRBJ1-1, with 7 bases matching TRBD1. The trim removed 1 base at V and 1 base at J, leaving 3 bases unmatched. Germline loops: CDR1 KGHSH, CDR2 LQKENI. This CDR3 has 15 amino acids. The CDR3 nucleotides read TGTGCCAGCTCACCACAGGGGGCAAAGAACACTGAAGCTTTCTTT. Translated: CASSPQGAKNTEAFF.

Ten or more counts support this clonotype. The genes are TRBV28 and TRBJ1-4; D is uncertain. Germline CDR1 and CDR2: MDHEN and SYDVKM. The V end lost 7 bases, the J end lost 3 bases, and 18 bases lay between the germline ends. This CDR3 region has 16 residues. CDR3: CASNPAAFTANEKLFF. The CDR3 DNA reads TGTGCCAGCAACCCTGCCGCGTTCACGGCTAATGAAAAACTGTTTTTT.

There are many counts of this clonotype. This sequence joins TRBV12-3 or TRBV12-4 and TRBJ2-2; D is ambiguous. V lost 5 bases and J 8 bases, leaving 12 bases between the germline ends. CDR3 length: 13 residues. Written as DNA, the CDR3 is TGTGCCAGCAGTCACCTATATGGGGGGGAGCTGTTTTTT. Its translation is CASSHLYGGELFF.

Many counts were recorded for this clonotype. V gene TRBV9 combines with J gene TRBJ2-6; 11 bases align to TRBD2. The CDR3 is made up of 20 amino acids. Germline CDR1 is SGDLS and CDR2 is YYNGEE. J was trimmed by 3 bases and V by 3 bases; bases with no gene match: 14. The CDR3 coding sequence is TGTGCCAGCAGCGCGATAGCGGGGGGGCTGAAAGGCTTTGGGGCCAACGTCCTGACTTTC. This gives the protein CASSAIAGGLKGFGANVLTF.